The clone carrying this T cell receptor (beta chain) was detected many times. What it binds is unknown. Germline loops: CDR1 SGHRS, CDR2 YFSETQ. The CDR3 covers 14 residues. With 4 bases clipped from V and 4 bases from J, the junction kept 5 bases outside the gene matches. This entry comes from a study of breast tumors, draining lymph nodes, adjacent tissues. Study-wide points: Tumors had less TCR diversity than lymph nodes, more than nontumor tissue. Data only fit, rather than demonstrated, lymph node origin of most tumor T cells.

The lymph nodes were axillary draining lymph nodes from breast cancer patients. Via MiXCR, TCRdb re-called the multiplex PCR reads, giving one row per CDR3 protein. The repertoire holds about 140,000 distinct CDR3 sequences, with 32% as singletons. Sequencing was performed on axillary lymph node tissue. J is TRBJ2-3 and V is TRBV5-1, with 8 bases fitting TRBD1. The sequence came from a female donor with breast cancer. Some clones in this sample may be carry-over from other donors' samples. The CDR3 DNA is TGCGCCAGCAGCGCTGGACAGGGCGCAGATACGCAGTATTTT. It yields the protein CASSAGQGADTQYF.